Listed below are T cell receptor beta chains from one sample, sequenced in a study of cytomegalovirus exposure and HLA in healthy donors. The method was immunoSEQ multiplex PCR; TCRdb's version includes in-frame clones alone and lacks a portion of them. The sample shows more than 100,000 clones, around 72% of them seen only once. The specimen sequenced was PBMCs. These receptor sequences come from a middle-aged man in good health and CMV-seropositive. Both conserved end residues are part of each CDR3. A D gene is named only where the DNA matches it firmly. Size is omitted from some rows. Given values are once, few, many or a class for expanded clones.

J	size	V	D	DNA	CDR3
TRBJ1-1	few	TRBV29-1	NA	TGCAGCGTTTCTGAGGACGGGAACACTGCAGCTTTCTTT	CSVSEDGNTAAFF
TRBJ1-1	NA	TRBV6-1	NA	TGTGCCAGCAGTGAGGTCACGGAGACTGAAGCTTTCTTT	CASSEVTETEAFF
TRBJ1-6	NA	TRBV2	TRBD1	TGTGCCAGCAGTGTTTGGGGACAGAGAAATTCACCCCTCCACTTT	CASSVWGQRNSPLHF
TRBJ1-2	NA	TRBV6-5	NA	TGTGCCAGCAGTGCCCAGGCCGGGGACTATGGCTACACCTTC	CASSAQAGDYGYTF
TRBJ1-5	NA	TRBV9	NA	TGTGCCAGCAGCCCTGCAGTTGATCAGCCCCAGCATTTT	CASSPAVDQPQHF
TRBJ1-1	NA	TRBV2	TRBD1	TGTGCCAGTTACCAACAGGGGGCTCGTACTGAAGCTTTCTTT	CASYQQGARTEAFF
TRBJ1-3	once	TRBV13	NA	TGTGCCAGCAGCTTACCCGAGTCCTTAACAGGTGTCTCTGGAAACACCATATATTTT	CASSLPESLTGVSGNTIYF
TRBJ1-1	NA	TRBV6-5	TRBD1	TGTGCCAGCAGATCATACGACAGGGAGACTGAAGCTTTCTTT	CASRSYDRETEAFF
TRBJ2-6	NA	TRBV25-1	NA	TGTGCCAGCAGTGAGTCAGAATCCTCTGGGGCCAACGTCCTGACTTTC	CASSESESSGANVLTF
TRBJ1-1	NA	TRBV4-1	TRBD1	TGCGCCAGCAGCTACCGACAGGGAGGATTGAGTACTGAAGCTTTCTTT	CASSYRQGGLSTEAFF
TRBJ1-1	NA	TRBV5-1	NA	TGCGCCAGCAGCTTGGGGAGCCGGGACACTGAAGCTTTCTTT	CASSLGSRDTEAFF
TRBJ1-4	NA	TRBV27	NA	TGTGCCAGCAGTTTCCCGGGGGAAAAACTGTTTTTT	CASSFPGEKLFF
TRBJ1-5	few	TRBV28	NA	TGTGCCAGCAGTTTAGGGGCTGGGGGGAGCAATCAGCCCCAGCATTTT	CASSLGAGGSNQPQHF
TRBJ1-2	NA	TRBV29-1	NA	TGCAGCGCGTACAGGGTGAACTATGGCTACACCTTC	CSAYRVNYGYTF
TRBJ1-5	few	TRBV2	NA	TGTGCCAGCAGGGGTACCTTTGACAGCGGGAGGGATCAGCCCCAGCATTTT	CASRGTFDSGRDQPQHF
TRBJ2-6	once	TRBV5-1	NA	TGCGCCAGCAGCTTGAAGGCGGGAAGCGCTGGGGCCAACGTCCTGACTTTC	CASSLKAGSAGANVLTF